The clone carrying this TCR beta chain was observed a handful of times. These data are taken from a study of metastatic and nonmetastatic thyroid tumors. On the study more broadly: Both malignant and benign thyroid patients supplied peripheral blood and tumor or nodule tissue samples, across which the repertoires of these patients were then compared.

MiXCR reprocessed the PCR reads for TCRdb. This sample has about 26,000 clones, with around 24% found just once. The CDR3 is 14 amino acids. Losses at the gene ends were 0 bases for V and 4 bases for J; bases not matched to a gene: 5. Per the germline V gene, CDR1 is DFQATT and CDR2 is SNEGSKA (reference sequence). All patients were untreated before thyroid surgery. Sequences were obtained from blood. The sequence came from a female donor with papillary thyroid cancer or a benign thyroid nodule (not recorded which). Some clones in this sample may be carry-over from other donors' samples. The chain carries TRBV20-1 and TRBJ1-1; 7 bases match TRBD1. CDR3: CSARDPDRITEAFF. DNA for the CDR3: TGCAGTGCTAGAGATCCGGACAGGATCACTGAAGCTTTCTTT.